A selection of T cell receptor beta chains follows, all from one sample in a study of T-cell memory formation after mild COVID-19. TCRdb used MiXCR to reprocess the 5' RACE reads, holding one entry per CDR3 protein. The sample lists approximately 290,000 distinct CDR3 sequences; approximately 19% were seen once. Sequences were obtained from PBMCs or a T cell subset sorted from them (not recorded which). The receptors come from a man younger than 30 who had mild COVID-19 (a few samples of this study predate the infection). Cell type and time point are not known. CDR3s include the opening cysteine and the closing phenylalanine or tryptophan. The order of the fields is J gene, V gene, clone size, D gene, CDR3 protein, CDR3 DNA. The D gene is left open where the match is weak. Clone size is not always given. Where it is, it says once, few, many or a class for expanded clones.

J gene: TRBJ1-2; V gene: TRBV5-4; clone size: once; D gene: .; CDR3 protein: CASSSGEIHGYTF; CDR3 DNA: TGTGCCAGCAGCTCAGGGGAAATCCATGGCTACACCTTC
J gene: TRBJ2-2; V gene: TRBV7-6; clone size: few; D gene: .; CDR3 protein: CASSYPLDETGELFF; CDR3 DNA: TGTGCCAGCAGCTACCCACTTGACGAAACCGGGGAGCTGTTTTTT
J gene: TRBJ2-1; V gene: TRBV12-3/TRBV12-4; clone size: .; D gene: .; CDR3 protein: CASRPLDSRNEQFF; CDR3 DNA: TGTGCCAGCAGACCACTGGACTCCCGCAATGAGCAGTTCTTC
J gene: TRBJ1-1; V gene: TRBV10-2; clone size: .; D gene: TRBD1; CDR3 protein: CASSDSGGFTVNTEAFF; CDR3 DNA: TGCGCCAGCAGTGACTCAGGGGGGTTTACCGTGAACACTGAAGCTTTCTTT
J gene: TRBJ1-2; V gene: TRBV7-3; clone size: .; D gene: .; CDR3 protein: CASSMDKLSGYTF; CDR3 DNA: TGTGCCAGCAGCATGGACAAATTGAGTGGCTACACCTTC
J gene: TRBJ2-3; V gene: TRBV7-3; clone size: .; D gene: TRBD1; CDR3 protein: CASSSTGVHADTQYF; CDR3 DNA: TGTGCCAGCAGCTCGACAGGGGTCCACGCAGATACGCAGTATTTT
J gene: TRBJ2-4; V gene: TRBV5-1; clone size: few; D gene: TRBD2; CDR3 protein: CASSPGLAGGVQNIQYF; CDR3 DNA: TGCGCCAGCAGCCCCGGACTAGCGGGGGGGGTGCAAAACATTCAGTACTTC
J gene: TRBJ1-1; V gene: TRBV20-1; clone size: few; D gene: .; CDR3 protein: CSAPPGGWRNTEAFF; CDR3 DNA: TGCAGTGCTCCCCCCGGCGGGTGGAGGAACACTGAAGCTTTCTTT
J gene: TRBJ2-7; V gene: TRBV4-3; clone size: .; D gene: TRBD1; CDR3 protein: CASSPGDRAYEQYF; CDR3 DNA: TGCGCCAGCAGCCCCGGGGACAGGGCCTACGAGCAGTACTTC
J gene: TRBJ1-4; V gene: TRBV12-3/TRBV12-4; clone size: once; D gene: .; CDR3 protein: CASSLKRGGVNEKLFF; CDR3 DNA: TGTGCCAGCAGTTTAAAACGGGGGGGCGTTAATGAAAAACTGTTTTTT
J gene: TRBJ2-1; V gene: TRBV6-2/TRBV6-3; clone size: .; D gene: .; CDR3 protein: CASIGGSGEQFF; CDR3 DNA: TGTGCCAGCATTGGGGGTTCAGGGGAGCAGTTCTTC
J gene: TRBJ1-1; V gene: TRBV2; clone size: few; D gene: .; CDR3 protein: CASTLQGKGTEAFF; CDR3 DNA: TGTGCCAGCACCCTGCAGGGGAAAGGGACTGAAGCTTTCTTT
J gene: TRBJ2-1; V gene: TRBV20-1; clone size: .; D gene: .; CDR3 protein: CSGLGLDEQFF; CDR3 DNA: TGCAGTGGGTTGGGGCTCGATGAGCAGTTCTTC
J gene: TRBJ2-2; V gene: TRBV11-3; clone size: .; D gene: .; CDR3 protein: CASRQGPGTGELFF; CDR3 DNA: TGTGCCAGCAGGCAGGGGCCGGGCACCGGGGAGCTGTTTTTT
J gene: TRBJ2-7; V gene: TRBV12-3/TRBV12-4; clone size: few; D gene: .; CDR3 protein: CASSYAGAYEQYF; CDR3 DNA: TGTGCCAGCAGCTATGCCGGGGCCTACGAGCAGTACTTC
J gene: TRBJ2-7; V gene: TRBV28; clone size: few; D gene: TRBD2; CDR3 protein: CASQTSGHSYEQYF; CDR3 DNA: TGTGCCAGCCAGACTAGCGGGCACTCCTACGAGCAGTACTTC
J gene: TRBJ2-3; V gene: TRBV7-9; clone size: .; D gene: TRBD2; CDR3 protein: CASSLRTSGGPDTQYF; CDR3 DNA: TGTGCCAGCAGCCTGCGGACTAGCGGGGGTCCCGATACGCAGTATTTT